Given below is one T cell receptor (beta chain) in context. The antigen is undetermined. This sample is part of a study of T cell repertoires in cytomegalovirus infection. The germline CDR1 and CDR2 sequences are MNHNS and SASEGT. The CDR3 length is 15 residues. The ends were cut back, 6 bases at V and 0 bases at J, with 14 bases in the middle. TCRdb redid the calling of the reads with MiXCR, one entry per CDR3 protein. The table lists approximately 470,000 distinct CDR3 sequences, about 39% of them singletons. The V and J genes are TRBV6-1 and TRBJ1-1, with a tentative D call TRBD1 (5 bases). Here the sequenced sample was cultured PBMCs, taken from culture after CMV antigen stimulation. The sequence was obtained from a human donor in good health (CMV status not recorded). Some clones in this sample may be carry-over from other donors' samples. CDR3 nucleotide sequence: TGTGCCAGCAGAGGGGCGTGGGGTATGAACACTGAAGCTTTCTTT. Translating gives CASRGAWGMNTEAFF.